Listed below are T cell receptor beta chains from one sample, sequenced in a study of shared clonotypes between healthy human individuals. The data were produced by immunoSEQ multiplex PCR, yet TCRdb's version contains in-frame clones alone and is incomplete. The sample shows roughly 2 million clones, about 94% of them seen only once. The sample taken for sequencing was naive CD8+ T cells sorted from blood. The receptors shown here come from a man in his late teens or twenties in good health. Both conserved end residues are part of each CDR3. D genes are given only for firm matches. A clone size is listed for some rows: how often the clone was seen (once, few, many), or a class if it is expanded.

NA TRBJ2-2 NA TRBV4-1 TGCGCCAGCAGCCAAGCTTATCGAGGGTCCGGGGAGCTGTTTTTT CASSQAYRGSGELFF
NA TRBJ1-1 NA TRBV5-6 TGTGCCAGCAGCTTGGAATCCGTTCCTCAAGCTTTCTTT CASSLESVPQAFF
NA TRBJ2-5 TRBD2 TRBV5-8 TGTGCCAGCAGCTTAAGTCTAGCGGTAGAGACCCAGTACTTC CASSLSLAVETQYF
NA TRBJ2-3 NA TRBV28 TGTGCCAGCAGGGAGGACACAGATACGCAGTATTTT CASREDTDTQYF
NA TRBJ2-3 TRBD2 TRBV4-1 TGCGCCAGCAGCCAAGTCTTCCCGGGGGGAGATACGCAGTATTTT CASSQVFPGGDTQYF
NA TRBJ2-1 NA TRBV13 TGTGCCAGCAGCTTAGTATCCAGCCCGCTCCAGTTCTTC CASSLVSSPLQFF
NA TRBJ1-4 NA TRBV13 TGTGCCAGCAGCTTAGGGCAAGGTGCAACTAATGAAAAACTGTTTTTT CASSLGQGATNEKLFF
NA TRBJ1-2 NA TRBV4-1 TGCGCCAGCAGCCCCCCGGGGGGCAGGCCCTCCTTGGGCTACACCTTC CASSPPGGRPSLGYTF
NA TRBJ1-2 NA TRBV27 TGTGCCAGCACCCCCGGCGCTTCCTATGGCTACACCTTC CASTPGASYGYTF
NA TRBJ1-4 NA TRBV27 TGTGCCAGCAGTCAGGGCACTAATGAAAAACTGTTTTTT CASSQGTNEKLFF
NA TRBJ2-1 TRBD2 TRBV9 TGTGCCAGCAGCGATCCCCAGAATAGCGGGGGGAGCTCCTACAATGAGCAGTTCTTC CASSDPQNSGGSSYNEQFF
NA TRBJ2-1 TRBD1 TRBV7-8 TGTGCCAGCAGCCCCTCCGAAGGACAGGGGAATTACAATGAGCAGTTCTTC CASSPSEGQGNYNEQFF
NA TRBJ2-7 TRBD2 TRBV9 TGTGCCAGCAGCGTAGAGGGAGCGGGAGTATCACACGAGCAGTACTTC CASSVEGAGVSHEQYF
NA TRBJ2-3 NA TRBV6-5 TGTGCCAGCAGGCCATTTGTTAGTCCCACAGATACGCAGTATTTT CASRPFVSPTDTQYF
NA TRBJ2-5 TRBD1 TRBV28 TGTGCCAGCAGTTCGCGACAGGGGGCCGAGGAGACCCAGTACTTC CASSSRQGAEETQYF
NA TRBJ1-1 TRBD1 TRBV28 TGTGCCAGCAGTTTAAGGCAGGGGGATATCCTGAACACTGAAGCTTTCTTT CASSLRQGDILNTEAFF
once TRBJ2-7 NA TRBV5-6 TGTGCCAGCAGCGGGGGGACAGCCTTCTACGAGCAGTACTTC CASSGGTAFYEQYF
NA TRBJ2-3 NA TRBV7-2 TGTGCCAGCAGCTTATCTTCGGCAGGGACAGATACGCAGTATTTT CASSLSSAGTDTQYF
NA TRBJ2-7 NA TRBV7-2 TGTGCCAGCAGCTTTGGCTTACAATACGAGCAGTACTTC CASSFGLQYEQYF
NA TRBJ1-1 NA TRBV19 TGTGCCAGTAGTACACGGACGGTGGAGGTCACTGAAGCTTTCTTT CASSTRTVEVTEAFF
NA TRBJ1-5 NA TRBV21-1 TGTGCCAGCAGCCTAAGGACAGATCAGCCCCAGCATTTT CASSLRTDQPQHF
NA TRBJ1-1 NA TRBV27 TGTGCCAGCAGTTTGGAACAGGACACTGAAGCTTTCTTT CASSLEQDTEAFF
NA TRBJ2-7 TRBD2 TRBV5-4 TGTGCCAGCAGCTTGGACGGACTAGCGGGGGGCATAAGCTCCTACGAGCAGTACTTC CASSLDGLAGGISSYEQYF
NA TRBJ1-1 NA TRBV5-8 TGTGCCAGCACCGAACACGGGCATATGAACACTGAAGCTTTCTTT CASTEHGHMNTEAFF
NA TRBJ1-3 NA TRBV5-4 TGTGCCAGCAGCTTGTCAGGGGATGGAAACACCATATATTTT CASSLSGDGNTIYF